These T cell receptor beta chains were read from a single sample in a study of T cells after yellow fever vaccination. Via MiXCR, TCRdb re-called the 5' RACE reads, giving one row per CDR3 protein. The sample has fewer than 350,000 distinct CDR3 sequences; 4% to 5.5% are singletons. This specimen consisted of PBMCs, obtained 15 days after the yellow fever booster vaccination. The source of these receptors is a man between 18 and 35 years old who received the YFV17D yellow fever vaccine. Both conserved end residues are part of each CDR3. A D gene is named only where the DNA matches it firmly. Some rows mark clone size as missing; the rest say once, few, many or name a class of expanded clone.

abundance	d_gene	v_gene	j_gene	CDR3nt	CDR3aa
NA	NA	TRBV12-3/TRBV12-4	TRBJ2-1	TGTGCCAGCAGTCACGGACTGGTCAATGAGCAGTTCTTC	CASSHGLVNEQFF
many	NA	TRBV9	TRBJ1-1	TGTGCCAGCAGCCAAACAGGGTGGTTAGGCACTGAAGCTTTCTTT	CASSQTGWLGTEAFF
NA	TRBD1	TRBV24-1	TRBJ2-1	TGTGCCACCAGTGATTTAAGGGACAGCTTCAATGAGCAGTTCTTC	CATSDLRDSFNEQFF
NA	NA	TRBV18	TRBJ1-1	TGTGCCAGCTCACCACCGGGGTGGGACACTGAAGCTTTCTTT	CASSPPGWDTEAFF
many	TRBD1	TRBV20-1	TRBJ1-2	TGCAGTGCCCTTCGGACAGGGACTTTGTTCGATGGCTACACCTTC	CSALRTGTLFDGYTF
many	NA	TRBV18	TRBJ2-2	TGTGCCAGCTCGAATCGGGGCTCCCGGAACACCGGGGAGCTGTTTTTT	CASSNRGSRNTGELFF
few	TRBD2	TRBV13	TRBJ2-1	TGTGCCAGCAGCCCCCTGACTAGCACCATCTACAATGAGCAGTTCTTC	CASSPLTSTIYNEQFF
few	NA	TRBV5-6	TRBJ2-1	TGTGCCAGCAGCTTTGGGGGGGGCAACTCCTACAATGAGCAGTTCTTC	CASSFGGGNSYNEQFF
NA	NA	TRBV7-2	TRBJ2-4	TGTGCCAGCAGCTTAGCGCTCCGGGTCTCCCAGTACTTC	CASSLALRVSQYF
many	TRBD1	TRBV7-6	TRBJ1-2	TGTGCCAGCAGCTTTACCGGGACAGCGGAGTATGGCTACACCTTC	CASSFTGTAEYGYTF
few	NA	TRBV5-5	TRBJ1-1	TGTGCCAGCAGCTTGTTTCGGGAAACCAGCACTGAAGCTTTCTTT	CASSLFRETSTEAFF
few	NA	TRBV6-5	TRBJ2-5	TGTGCCAGCAGTTACGGGCTCTGGGAGACCCAGTACTTC	CASSYGLWETQYF
NA	NA	TRBV4-3	TRBJ2-5	TGCGCCAGCAGCCAAGATGACGCGGGGGCTAGGGAGACCCAGTACTTC	CASSQDDAGARETQYF
NA	TRBD2	TRBV5-1	TRBJ2-1	TGCGCCAGCAGCTCTGGTAGCGGGGGCAATGAGCAGTTCTTC	CASSSGSGGNEQFF
few	NA	TRBV18	TRBJ1-1	TGTGCCAGCTCAAGGGGGGCGAGAGAGACTGAAGCTTTCTTT	CASSRGARETEAFF
few	TRBD2	TRBV20-1	TRBJ2-3	TGCAGTGCTAGAGCCGGGGGACTAGCGGGGGGCACAGATACGCAGTATTTT	CSARAGGLAGGTDTQYF
few	NA	TRBV5-1	TRBJ1-1	TGCGCCAGCAGCTTTGCGGACCCGAACACTGAAGCTTTCTTT	CASSFADPNTEAFF
few	NA	TRBV7-2	TRBJ2-3	TGTGCCAGCAGCCGTTCCCGGGACAGCACAGATACGCAGTATTTT	CASSRSRDSTDTQYF
many	NA	TRBV29-1	TRBJ1-5	TGCAGCGTCCGGGACCCTGATCAGCCCCAGCATTTT	CSVRDPDQPQHF
many	TRBD2	TRBV12-3/TRBV12-4	TRBJ2-3	TGTGCCAGCAGTCTAGGTGGGGGGGCAGATACGCAGTATTTT	CASSLGGGADTQYF
NA	NA	TRBV6-1	TRBJ2-6	TGTGCCAGCAATCCCGGGGCCAACGTCCTGACTTTC	CASNPGANVLTF
few	NA	TRBV4-1	TRBJ2-5	TGCGCCAGCAGCCAAGTCAACCTAGTTACTTTTGAGACCCAGTACTTC	CASSQVNLVTFETQYF
many	NA	TRBV20-1	TRBJ2-5	TGCAGTGTCAAACCCGGGGGAATAACTTACTTC	CSVKPGGITYF
many	NA	TRBV4-3	TRBJ1-2	TGCGCCAGCAGCCAACTTGGTGATCGTGCTAACTATGGCTACACCTTC	CASSQLGDRANYGYTF
NA	NA	TRBV4-3	TRBJ2-1	TGCGCCAGCAGCCAAGGACGGGACGGGGCCTACAATGAGCAGTTCTTC	CASSQGRDGAYNEQFF